A selection of T cell receptor beta chains follows, all from one sample in a study of blood T cell repertoires in COVID-19. The method was immunoSEQ multiplex PCR; TCRdb's version includes in-frame clones alone and lacks a portion of them. The sample contains 200,000 to 250,000 clones, roughly nine tenths of which appear only once. Sequenced material: peripheral blood. Receptors were obtained from a middle-aged man with active or convalescent COVID-19. The CDR3 runs from the conserved cysteine through the conserved F or W. Each record gives: clone size, J gene, V gene, D gene, CDR3 DNA, CDR3 protein. A D gene is named only where the DNA matches it firmly. Clone size appears in some rows only: once, few, many, or a class for an expanded clone.

abundance: once; j_gene: TRBJ1-3; v_gene: TRBV9; d_gene: .; CDR3nt: TGTGCCAGCAGCCACTCCGGGAACTCTAGAAACACCATATATTTT; CDR3aa: CASSHSGNSRNTIYF
abundance: .; j_gene: TRBJ1-2; v_gene: TRBV28; d_gene: TRBD1; CDR3nt: TGTGCCAGCAGTCAGCCCCGGACAGGCAACTATGGCTACACCTTC; CDR3aa: CASSQPRTGNYGYTF
abundance: .; j_gene: TRBJ1-6; v_gene: TRBV5-3; d_gene: .; CDR3nt: TGTGCCAGAAGCTTTTTACTTCGGGAGTTAACCAATTCACCCCTCCACTTT; CDR3aa: CARSFLLRELTNSPLHF
abundance: .; j_gene: TRBJ2-2; v_gene: TRBV10-3; d_gene: TRBD1; CDR3nt: TGTGCCATCAGTGAGACAGGGGTCGGCGGGGAGCTGTTTTTT; CDR3aa: CAISETGVGGELFF
abundance: .; j_gene: TRBJ1-1; v_gene: TRBV11-2; d_gene: .; CDR3nt: TGTGCCAGCAGCTTAGCCCCGAGGGCTGTGAACACTGAAGCTTTCTTT; CDR3aa: CASSLAPRAVNTEAFF
abundance: .; j_gene: TRBJ1-2; v_gene: TRBV6-5; d_gene: TRBD1; CDR3nt: TGTGCCAGCAGCCGGACGGGACAGGGAATAGGCTACACCTTC; CDR3aa: CASSRTGQGIGYTF
abundance: .; j_gene: TRBJ2-7; v_gene: TRBV27; d_gene: TRBD1; CDR3nt: TGTGCCAGCAGTTCTGGACAGGGCAACCTCTACGAGCAGTACTTC; CDR3aa: CASSSGQGNLYEQYF
abundance: .; j_gene: TRBJ1-3; v_gene: TRBV29-1; d_gene: .; CDR3nt: TGCAGCGTTGAAGACGGGTTTCTTGAAAACACCATATATTTT; CDR3aa: CSVEDGFLENTIYF
abundance: .; j_gene: TRBJ1-1; v_gene: TRBV7-8; d_gene: .; CDR3nt: TGTGCCAGCAGCTTAATAGGGGTCACTGAAGCTTTCTTT; CDR3aa: CASSLIGVTEAFF
abundance: once; j_gene: TRBJ2-1; v_gene: TRBV9; d_gene: TRBD1; CDR3nt: TGTGCCAGCAGCTCGGGACAGGGGGAACCCTTAGGAAATGAGCAGTTCTTC; CDR3aa: CASSSGQGEPLGNEQFF
abundance: .; j_gene: TRBJ1-1; v_gene: TRBV6-5; d_gene: .; CDR3nt: TGTGCCAGCATTACCACAGCGAACACTGAAGCTTTCTTT; CDR3aa: CASITTANTEAFF
abundance: .; j_gene: TRBJ2-2; v_gene: TRBV28; d_gene: TRBD1; CDR3nt: TGTGCCAGCAGTTCTCCGGGACAGGGAATCGGGGAGCTGTTTTTT; CDR3aa: CASSSPGQGIGELFF
abundance: .; j_gene: TRBJ1-2; v_gene: TRBV7-9; d_gene: TRBD1; CDR3nt: TGTGCCAGCAGCTCCCCACAGGGGAGCGGCTACACCTTC; CDR3aa: CASSSPQGSGYTF
abundance: .; j_gene: TRBJ1-1; v_gene: TRBV2; d_gene: TRBD1; CDR3nt: TGTGCCAGCAGGACCGGACAGGGGATCACTGAAGCTTTCTTT; CDR3aa: CASRTGQGITEAFF
abundance: .; j_gene: TRBJ1-1; v_gene: TRBV5-1; d_gene: TRBD1; CDR3nt: TGCGCCAGCAGCTGGGGGACAGAGAACACTGAAGCTTTCTTT; CDR3aa: CASSWGTENTEAFF
abundance: .; j_gene: TRBJ1-5; v_gene: TRBV25-1; d_gene: TRBD1; CDR3nt: TGTGCCAGCAGCGCAACAGGGGCCAATCAGCCCCAGCATTTT; CDR3aa: CASSATGANQPQHF
abundance: few; j_gene: TRBJ1-6; v_gene: TRBV24-1; d_gene: .; CDR3nt: TGTGCCACCGACGACTGGCAGGGTAGGAATTCACCCCTCCACTTT; CDR3aa: CATDDWQGRNSPLHF
abundance: .; j_gene: TRBJ1-2; v_gene: TRBV27; d_gene: .; CDR3nt: TGTGCCAGCAGTTTGCTGGGGGGGCATTATGGCTACACCTTC; CDR3aa: CASSLLGGHYGYTF
abundance: .; j_gene: TRBJ1-1; v_gene: TRBV18; d_gene: .; CDR3nt: TGTGCCAGCTCACCAACTACCAACACTGAAGCTTTCTTT; CDR3aa: CASSPTTNTEAFF
abundance: .; j_gene: TRBJ1-2; v_gene: TRBV27; d_gene: .; CDR3nt: TGTGCCAGCAGTTTATTGGCAACTAACTATGGCTACACCTTC; CDR3aa: CASSLLATNYGYTF
abundance: .; j_gene: TRBJ1-2; v_gene: TRBV6-5; d_gene: .; CDR3nt: TGTGCCAGCAGTTACGGCGGACTAAACTATGGCTACACCTTC; CDR3aa: CASSYGGLNYGYTF
abundance: .; j_gene: TRBJ2-7; v_gene: TRBV5-1; d_gene: .; CDR3nt: TGCGCCAGCAGCTTAATGGACAGCCAGCCTTACGAGCAGTACTTC; CDR3aa: CASSLMDSQPYEQYF
abundance: once; j_gene: TRBJ1-2; v_gene: TRBV2; d_gene: .; CDR3nt: TGTGCCAGCAGCGGGGGGCAGCGCGGGGTCGACTATGGCTACACCTTC; CDR3aa: CASSGGQRGVDYGYTF
abundance: .; j_gene: TRBJ2-7; v_gene: TRBV20-1; d_gene: .; CDR3nt: TGCAGTGCTAGTACTTCCGGGAGCTCCCTTTCCTACGAGCAGTACTTC; CDR3aa: CSASTSGSSLSYEQYF
abundance: .; j_gene: TRBJ2-3; v_gene: TRBV7-9; d_gene: TRBD2; CDR3nt: TGTGCCAGCAGCCCCCGGTTCAGCGGGGCTACAGATACGCAGTATTTT; CDR3aa: CASSPRFSGATDTQYF
abundance: .; j_gene: TRBJ1-5; v_gene: TRBV5-8; d_gene: .; CDR3nt: TGTGCCAGCAGCTTGGGGGGGGGCAGCAATCAGCCCCAGCATTTT; CDR3aa: CASSLGGGSNQPQHF
abundance: once; j_gene: TRBJ2-7; v_gene: TRBV6-5; d_gene: .; CDR3nt: TGTGCCAGCAGTTACGTGGGACTCCCACACGGCGAGCAGTACTTC; CDR3aa: CASSYVGLPHGEQYF
abundance: .; j_gene: TRBJ2-1; v_gene: TRBV6-6; d_gene: .; CDR3nt: TGTGCCAGCAGTCCTCCCGGGACATCACGAAGCTACAATGAGCAGTTCTTC; CDR3aa: CASSPPGTSRSYNEQFF
abundance: .; j_gene: TRBJ1-2; v_gene: TRBV28; d_gene: .; CDR3nt: TGTGCCAGCAGTCCCTTCTACTATGGCTACACCTTC; CDR3aa: CASSPFYYGYTF
abundance: .; j_gene: TRBJ2-1; v_gene: TRBV7-8; d_gene: TRBD2; CDR3nt: TGTGCCAGCAGCTCGACTAGCGGGAGGTTTAATGAGCAGTTCTTC; CDR3aa: CASSSTSGRFNEQFF
abundance: .; j_gene: TRBJ1-5; v_gene: TRBV4-2; d_gene: TRBD1; CDR3nt: TGTGCCAGCAGCCAAGATCTAATGGACAGGTATAGCAATCAGCCCCAGCATTTT; CDR3aa: CASSQDLMDRYSNQPQHF
abundance: .; j_gene: TRBJ1-1; v_gene: TRBV6-5; d_gene: .; CDR3nt: TGTGCCAGCGGGCAAAGTCACACTGAAGCTTTCTTT; CDR3aa: CASGQSHTEAFF
abundance: .; j_gene: TRBJ2-2; v_gene: TRBV5-4; d_gene: .; CDR3nt: TGTGCCAGCAGCTTGGCCAGGGGCGACACCGGGGAGCTGTTTTTT; CDR3aa: CASSLARGDTGELFF
abundance: .; j_gene: TRBJ2-4; v_gene: TRBV27; d_gene: .; CDR3nt: TGTGCCAGCAGTTTATCGAGAGGGATACTAGCCAAAAACATTCAGTACTTC; CDR3aa: CASSLSRGILAKNIQYF
abundance: .; j_gene: TRBJ2-7; v_gene: TRBV28; d_gene: TRBD1; CDR3nt: TGTGCCAGCAGACCCCCGGGACAGGGGGGAGAGCAGTACTTC; CDR3aa: CASRPPGQGGEQYF
abundance: .; j_gene: TRBJ2-1; v_gene: TRBV4-1; d_gene: TRBD2; CDR3nt: TGCGCCAGCAGCCAAGTCGGCCTAGCGGGAGGAACCTCTATGAATGAGCAGTTCTTC; CDR3aa: CASSQVGLAGGTSMNEQFF
abundance: .; j_gene: TRBJ1-1; v_gene: TRBV7-2; d_gene: TRBD1; CDR3nt: TGTGCCAGCAGCTTACCGCGCGGGACAGGGGTCTTACGGAACACTGAAGCTTTCTTT; CDR3aa: CASSLPRGTGVLRNTEAFF
abundance: .; j_gene: TRBJ2-2; v_gene: TRBV19; d_gene: TRBD1; CDR3nt: TGTGCCAGTAGTATCAAAGACAGGGGAGAAATCGGGGAGCTGTTTTTT; CDR3aa: CASSIKDRGEIGELFF
abundance: .; j_gene: TRBJ1-1; v_gene: TRBV5-6; d_gene: TRBD1; CDR3nt: TGTGCCAGCAGCTTTACAGGGGTGAAGAGGAACACTGAAGCTTTCTTT; CDR3aa: CASSFTGVKRNTEAFF
abundance: many; j_gene: TRBJ1-4; v_gene: TRBV7-8; d_gene: TRBD1; CDR3nt: TGTGCCAGCAGCGCCCTGGGACAGGGTGGTGAAAAACTGTTTTTT; CDR3aa: CASSALGQGGEKLFF
abundance: few; j_gene: TRBJ1-5; v_gene: TRBV28; d_gene: .; CDR3nt: TGTGCCAGCTGGGCCTTAAATCAGCCCCAGCATTTT; CDR3aa: CASWALNQPQHF
abundance: .; j_gene: TRBJ2-3; v_gene: TRBV2; d_gene: .; CDR3nt: TGTGCCAGCAGTGAAATGTACAGGGACACAGATACGCAGTATTTT; CDR3aa: CASSEMYRDTDTQYF
abundance: .; j_gene: TRBJ2-2; v_gene: TRBV29-1; d_gene: .; CDR3nt: TGCAGCGTTCGACTCCAAAACACCGGGGAGCTGTTTTTT; CDR3aa: CSVRLQNTGELFF
abundance: .; j_gene: TRBJ2-1; v_gene: TRBV27; d_gene: .; CDR3nt: TGTGCCAGCAGCTGGACAGAAACCTACAATGAGCAGTTCTTC; CDR3aa: CASSWTETYNEQFF
abundance: .; j_gene: TRBJ1-1; v_gene: TRBV28; d_gene: .; CDR3nt: TGTGCCAGCACTACACTTTGGGGAGGCACTGAAGCTTTCTTT; CDR3aa: CASTTLWGGTEAFF
abundance: many; j_gene: TRBJ2-2; v_gene: TRBV5-4; d_gene: TRBD2; CDR3nt: TGTGCCAGCACTGCCGGGACTAGCGGTTTCACCGGGGAGCTGTTTTTT; CDR3aa: CASTAGTSGFTGELFF
abundance: .; j_gene: TRBJ2-7; v_gene: TRBV30; d_gene: TRBD2; CDR3nt: TGTGCCTGGAGTGTACTAGCGGGCACTACCTACGAGCAGTACTTC; CDR3aa: CAWSVLAGTTYEQYF
abundance: .; j_gene: TRBJ2-5; v_gene: TRBV5-6; d_gene: .; CDR3nt: TGTGCCAGCAGCTATGGCCGCAGGGAGACCCAGTACTTC; CDR3aa: CASSYGRRETQYF
abundance: .; j_gene: TRBJ1-1; v_gene: TRBV19; d_gene: .; CDR3nt: TGTGCCAGTAATCGGGCGGGAATGCGGACTGAAGCTTTCTTT; CDR3aa: CASNRAGMRTEAFF
abundance: .; j_gene: TRBJ1-1; v_gene: TRBV5-1; d_gene: .; CDR3nt: TGCGCCAGCAGCTTAATATCGGGAGATTTTGAAGCTTTCTTT; CDR3aa: CASSLISGDFEAFF
abundance: .; j_gene: TRBJ2-2; v_gene: TRBV7-9; d_gene: TRBD1; CDR3nt: TGTGCCAGCAGCTCCCTTTTATCCGGGACAGGGCTGACCGGGGAGCTGTTTTTT; CDR3aa: CASSSLLSGTGLTGELFF
abundance: .; j_gene: TRBJ1-2; v_gene: TRBV9; d_gene: TRBD1; CDR3nt: TGTGCCAGCAGCTTACAGACAGGGTCGATAGGCTACACCTTC; CDR3aa: CASSLQTGSIGYTF
abundance: .; j_gene: TRBJ2-7; v_gene: TRBV19; d_gene: TRBD1; CDR3nt: TGTGCCAGTGGACAGGGAAGCGAGCAGTACTTC; CDR3aa: CASGQGSEQYF
abundance: .; j_gene: TRBJ1-5; v_gene: TRBV19; d_gene: TRBD1; CDR3nt: TGTGCCAGTAGTGTCTTACTCGGGACAGGGGGGGACACGAGGCAGCCCCAGCATTTT; CDR3aa: CASSVLLGTGGDTRQPQHF
abundance: .; j_gene: TRBJ1-1; v_gene: TRBV18; d_gene: TRBD1; CDR3nt: TGTGCCAGCTCACAGGTGCGGGACAGCTACACTGAAGCTTTCTTT; CDR3aa: CASSQVRDSYTEAFF
abundance: few; j_gene: TRBJ2-7; v_gene: TRBV5-1; d_gene: TRBD2; CDR3nt: TGCGCCAGCAGCCCGCTGGGTAGCGGGACCTACGAGCAGTACTTC; CDR3aa: CASSPLGSGTYEQYF
abundance: once; j_gene: TRBJ2-1; v_gene: TRBV6-5; d_gene: TRBD1; CDR3nt: TGTGCCAGCAGTTACGGGACAGGGGTTGTTGGGTATGAGCAGTTCTTC; CDR3aa: CASSYGTGVVGYEQFF